This entry concerns a single T cell receptor beta chain. These data originate in a study of blood T cell repertoires in COVID-19. Authors' data handling: Cell counts per sample came from amplifying reference gene primers. This table comes from immunoSEQ multiplex PCR, and its TCRdb copy is limited to in-frame clones, with some not included. D and trimming were read from the DNA, whereas the V and J calls and clone size are those reported in that table. The profile shows tens of thousands of clones, about 89% of them singletons. The Seattle patients, enrolled during active infection, were followed longitudinally. Trimming pared 0 bases from V and 7 bases from J, leaving 15 bases between. CDR1 and CDR2 (germline): GTSNPN, SVGIG (reference sequence). The CDR3 extends over 15 amino acids.

The chain carries TRBV30 and TRBJ1-4, with unresolved D. This clonotype was obtained from a man aged 50 to 59 with COVID-19, enrolled during active disease. Sequenced input: peripheral blood. The CDR3 region is CAWSVGSSRGEKLFF. For the CDR3, the DNA is TGTGCCTGGAGTGTCGGTTCTTCCCGGGGTGAAAAACTGTTTTTT.